This T cell receptor (beta chain) was retrieved from a study of blood T cell repertoires in COVID-19 (dated by TCRdb to the early 2020s). Regarding the research as a whole: Samples from collaborators originated in the United States, Italy and Spain and spanned both the acute and convalescent phases of COVID-19. Where available, HLA class I and class II types were obtained from metadata supplied by the sample provider rather than from assay-based typing. A freely available public database, intended as a resource for researchers studying the immune response to SARS-CoV-2, is where the repertoires were released. A de-identified subject ID, COVID-19 status, age in years and sex were almost always included in the sample metadata. Samples were obtained from the ongoing ImmuneRACE study (first 160 participants) and from 1,254 subjects provided by 6 global collaborators. The material from the prospective study consisted of cDNA or gDNA derived from T cells, B-cell-depleted T cells, or PBMCs. The dataset comprised deeply sampled blood TCRbeta repertoires from subjects exposed to, actively infected with, or recovered from COVID-19. What the authors observed across the whole study: How much clinical and demographic metadata was included differed by source and by participant, and the metadata was provided uncurated.

TCRbeta CDR3 regions were amplified from genomic DNA using the immunoSEQ Assay, a bias-controlled multiplex PCR. The study's processing was this. Within the assay, amplification of reference gene primers was used to estimate how many nucleated cells each sample contained. Sequence reads were collapsed and filtered to measure the absolute abundance of every unique TCRbeta CDR3 rearrangement. For each sample, productive Simpson clonality was calculated as the square root of Simpson's diversity index over productive rearrangements. Sourced from immuneACCESS, this table was stored by TCRdb with only in-frame sequences that have V and J called. A share of the clones is absent; for the studies checked, an unresolved V gene accounts for under half, and the remainder has no known explanation. That table furnishes V, J and clone size, whereas the DNA furnished D and trimming. The sample yields 200,000 to 250,000 clones; roughly 88% were counted once. The ten largest clones add up to around an eighth of the sample.

The collaborating institutions used their own protocols to collect whole blood in K2EDTA tubes. For TCRbeta analysis, collaborator samples were shipped as frozen whole blood, as isolated PBMCs, or as DNA extracted from either sample type. The count of this clone is one. Its antigen is unknown. The sample holds no much larger clone one base away, and base qualities are not on file. The sample holds other DNA sequences that translate to the same CDR3. The receptor comes from an elderly man with acute or convalescent COVID-19. Input material: peripheral blood.

The sequenced DNA is TGTGCCAGCAGTCGGGACAGGGTCGTAGAGACCCAGTACTTC. The translation is CASSRDRVVETQYF. The chain uses TRBV28 and TRBJ2-5; 9 bases in between match TRBD1. CDR1 and CDR2 are read off the germline V gene as MDHEN and SYDVKM. The CDR3 goes from the cysteine to the phenylalanine over 14 residues. The retained sequence is limited to the CDR3, 42 bases, with the frame set at the first base. Trimming takes 5 bases off V and 4 bases off J; junction bases not matched to a gene: 5.